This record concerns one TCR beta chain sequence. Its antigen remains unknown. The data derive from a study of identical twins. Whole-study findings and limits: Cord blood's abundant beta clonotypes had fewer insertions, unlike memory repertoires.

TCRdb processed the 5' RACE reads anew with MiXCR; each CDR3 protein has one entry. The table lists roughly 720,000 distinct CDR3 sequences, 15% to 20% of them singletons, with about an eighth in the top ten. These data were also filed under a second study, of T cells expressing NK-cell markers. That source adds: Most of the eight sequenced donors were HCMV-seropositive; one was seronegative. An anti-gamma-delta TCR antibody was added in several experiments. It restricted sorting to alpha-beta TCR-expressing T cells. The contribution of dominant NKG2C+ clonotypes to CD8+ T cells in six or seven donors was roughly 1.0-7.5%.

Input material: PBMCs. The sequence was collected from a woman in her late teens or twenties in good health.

CDR3 residues: CASSEVRRSGVEKLFF. The CDR3, as DNA: TGTGCCAGCAGTGAAGTTAGGCGCTCCGGTGTTGAAAAACTGTTTTTT. The chain couples TRBV2 to TRBJ1-4, with no clear D. V was cut by 1 base and J by 7 bases, with 16 bases left in between. Germline V lookup: CDR1 SNHLY, CDR2 FYNNEI. The CDR3 runs 16 residues.